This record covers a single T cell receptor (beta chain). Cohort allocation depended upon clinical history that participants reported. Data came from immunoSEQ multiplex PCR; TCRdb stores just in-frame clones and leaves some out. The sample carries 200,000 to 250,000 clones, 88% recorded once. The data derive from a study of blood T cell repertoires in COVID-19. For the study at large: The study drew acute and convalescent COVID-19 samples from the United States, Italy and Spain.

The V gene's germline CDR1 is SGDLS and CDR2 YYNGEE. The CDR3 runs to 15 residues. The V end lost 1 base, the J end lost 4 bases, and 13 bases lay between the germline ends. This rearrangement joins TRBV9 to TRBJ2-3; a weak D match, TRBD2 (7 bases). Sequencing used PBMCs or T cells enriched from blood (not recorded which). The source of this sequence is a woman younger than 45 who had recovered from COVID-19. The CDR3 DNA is TGTGCCAGCAGCGTATATGGCGGGGGCGCAGATACGCAGTATTTT. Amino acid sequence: CASSVYGGGADTQYF.